This T cell receptor (beta chain) was sequenced during a study of immune aging and cytomegalovirus after organ transplant (dated by TCRdb to the early 2020s). As for the study more broadly: All transplant recipients received three-drug immunosuppression with prednisone, tacrolimus, and mycophenolate.

The sample's time point, from its label and the paper: five sample-tagged time points from pre-transplant (day -1) to day 368 post-transplant, pooled. PBMC were thawed and then stimulated for around 12 hours with a CMV IE-1 overlapping peptide library, with no transport inhibitors added. After thawing, cells rested overnight before stimulation in R10 medium with CD28/CD49d costimulation. The IE-1 peptide library was made up of 15-amino-acid peptides, each overlapping by 11 amino acids. Samples from each time point were barcoded using BD Single-Cell Multiplexing Kit Sample Tags, then pooled and stained with oligo-conjugated anti-CD45RA and sorting antibodies. A BD FACSAria III was used to sort CMV-responsive CD8+CD137+ and CD4+CD154+ T cells at 4-way purity. Blood samples were drawn into EDTA vacutainers and processed by Ficoll gradient within 1-24 hours. This clonotype is categorized as medium-sized (0.01 to 0.1%). Its target antigen remains unknown. No much larger clone exists at a distance of one base, and base qualities are not known.

Preparation of the library involved single-cell sequencing. Reads for this sample came from an Illumina NovaSeq 6000. The BD Rhapsody Targeted mRNA and AbSeq Reagent Kit, in a microwell format, was used for cell capture and library preparation. Libraries covered TCR, sample tags, AbSeq, and targeted mRNA from the Human T-Cell Expression Panel plus custom TOX and TOX2 primers. Sequencing of the libraries was done on an Illumina NovaSeq. The original methods were these. The analysis covered 9,000 to 13,000 cells in total, of which about 7,100 were CD8 T cells and around 4,000 were CD8 T cells with an identifiable TCR CDR3. The BD Rhapsody Targeted Analysis Pipeline, including V(D)J processing, was run on the Seven Bridges Genomics platform to process the raw data. Quality control, Sample Tag demultiplexing with Lex-BDSMK, clone identification with VDJ Explorer, and Seurat clustering were performed in SeqGeq 1.6.0. Clones making up <1% of CD8 T cells were classified as non-expanded, and clones making up >2.5% of the sample were classified as clonal expansions. The public reads were quality trimmed at Q25 with fastp and then assembled into clones with MiXCR by TCRdb, keeping productive beta chains. One record per CDR3 amino acid sequence lists the most common genes and DNA. TCRdb, not the original authors, processed these V and J calls. The sample table records 20,000 to 25,000 distinct CDR3 sequences; approximately 34% of these occur just once. Of the sample, about 25% is held by the ten largest clones.

Spanning cysteine to phenylalanine, the CDR3 consists of 16 amino acids. Here the CDR3 DNA is all that survives: 48 bases in frame from base 1. V loses 3 bases at its end and J loses 8 bases; junction bases beyond the gene matches: 10. Based on the germline V gene, the CDR1 and CDR2 sequences are SGDLS and YYNGEE. Results the study describes overall, beyond this receptor: Because CD57 was not measured in the sequencing data, a conservative gene-based aging definition was used instead. TEMRA cells made up a larger share of large clones, and the seven largest clones (more than 1,800 cells) gained aged and TEMRA cells while losing TCM cells. Following viremia, aged-phenotype cells rose post-transplant in clones of any size, with the rise occurring earlier in large clones (days 200-264) than in small clones.

This sequence uses TRBV9 and TRBJ2-1; 11 junctional bases match TRBD2. The specimen comprised CMV peptide-activated CD4+ and CD8+ T cells sorted from blood, sampled at five time points, pooled. In the paper's terms, the cell subset or site label means: sorted CD8+CD137+ and CD4+CD154+ T cells after approximately 12 h CMV IE-1 peptide stimulation. The sequence derives from a female donor who had a heart transplant and CMV viremia. The CDR3 amino acid sequence is: CASSGIAGGERDEQFF. The bases read TGTGCCAGCAGCGGGATAGCGGGAGGGGAGAGGGATGAGCAGTTCTTC.